The rows below give T cell receptor beta chains drawn from one sample of a study of blood T cell repertoires in COVID-19. Clones were sequenced by immunoSEQ multiplex PCR, and TCRdb holds only the in-frame ones, with some missing. The sample shows around 160,000 clones, 80% of them seen only once. Source material: peripheral blood. Source of these receptors: a man aged 60 to 69 with active or convalescent COVID-19. Each CDR3 is given with its conserved first and last residue. The order of the fields is J gene, D gene, clone size, V gene, CDR3 length, CDR3 protein, CDR3 DNA. D genes are given only for firm matches. Some rows have no size entry. The others give once, few or many, or a class for an expanded clone.

>TRBJ2-5|TRBD1|-|TRBV18|16
CASSLTRDRGQETQYF
TGTGCCAGCTCACTCACCCGGGACAGGGGCCAAGAGACCCAGTACTTC
>TRBJ2-7|TRBD2|-|TRBV7-3|15
CASSLGLAGVGEQYF
TGTGCCAGCAGCTTGGGACTAGCGGGAGTGGGCGAGCAGTACTTC
>TRBJ2-1|-|-|TRBV7-3|13
CASSFDTYNEQFF
TGTGCCAGCAGCTTCGACACCTACAATGAGCAGTTCTTC
>TRBJ2-7|-|once|TRBV18|13
CASSIRGSYEQYF
TGTGCCAGCTCCATACGGGGCTCCTACGAGCAGTACTTC
>TRBJ1-1|TRBD1|-|TRBV7-3|14
CASSPGTANTEAFF
TGTGCCAGCAGCCCCGGGACAGCGAACACTGAAGCTTTCTTT
>TRBJ2-3|-|-|TRBV5-5|14
CASSPFGNTDTQYF
TGTGCCAGCAGCCCGTTCGGGAACACAGATACGCAGTATTTT
>TRBJ1-2|-|few|TRBV7-9|14
CASRAHHREAGYTF
TGTGCCAGCAGAGCCCACCACAGGGAAGCCGGCTACACCTTC
>TRBJ1-1|TRBD1|-|TRBV19|14
CASSPRTGRTEAFF
TGTGCCAGTAGTCCCCGGACAGGGAGAACTGAAGCTTTCTTT
>TRBJ2-1|TRBD1|-|TRBV5-1|13
CASSSTGEGEGFF
TGCGCCAGCAGCTCGACAGGGGAAGGAGAAGGGTTCTTC
>TRBJ2-7|-|few|TRBV5-5|12
CASSQGAYEQYF
TGTGCCAGCAGCCAGGGCGCCTACGAGCAGTACTTC
>TRBJ1-6|TRBD1|few|TRBV5-1|14
CASSRGQDNSPLHF
TGCGCCAGCAGCCGGGGACAGGATAATTCACCCCTCCACTTT
>TRBJ1-5|-|many|TRBV27|13
CASSLQMNQPQHF
TGTGCCAGCAGTTTACAGATGAATCAGCCCCAGCATTTT
>TRBJ1-3|-|-|TRBV19|17
CASSRYRIQSSGNTIYF
TGTGCCAGTTCCAGGTACAGGATCCAAAGCTCTGGAAACACCATATATTTT
>TRBJ2-5|TRBD2|-|TRBV4-1|16
CASSQVGLAGEETQYF
TGCGCCAGCAGCCAAGTTGGTCTAGCGGGAGAAGAGACCCAGTACTTC
>TRBJ1-5|-|-|TRBV6-1|14
CASSEAGGRQPQHF
TGTGCCAGCAGTGAAGCGGGGGGACGACAGCCCCAGCATTTT
>TRBJ1-4|-|few|TRBV9|15
CASSVTGQGLEKLFF
TGTGCCAGCAGCGTAACAGGGCAGGGGCTTGAAAAACTGTTTTTT
>TRBJ1-2|TRBD1|-|TRBV28|14
CASRATGNNYGYTF
TGTGCCAGCAGAGCGACAGGGAACAACTATGGCTACACCTTC
>TRBJ2-1|-|-|TRBV7-8|13
CASSSPGDNEQFF
TGTGCCAGCAGCTCTCCGGGGGACAATGAGCAGTTCTTC
>TRBJ1-2|-|-|TRBV27|13
CASSTDKVYGYTF
TGTGCCAGCAGTACGGACAAGGTCTATGGCTACACCTTC
>TRBJ2-3|-|-|TRBV5-4|15
CASSLDGTSTDTQYF
TGTGCCAGCAGCTTGGACGGGACTAGCACAGATACGCAGTATTTT
>TRBJ2-7|-|few|TRBV15|15
CATSRDHSYLYEQYF
TGTGCCACCAGCAGAGATCATAGCTATCTTTACGAGCAGTACTTC
>TRBJ1-2|-|-|TRBV7-2|15
CASSFEGGTLYGYTF
TGTGCCAGCAGCTTTGAGGGCGGGACTCTCTATGGCTACACCTTC
>TRBJ2-7|TRBD1|-|TRBV18|15
CASSRPGQGVGEQYF
TGTGCCAGCTCACGCCCGGGACAGGGGGTGGGGGAGCAGTACTTC
>TRBJ2-7|TRBD1|-|TRBV6-1|17
CASSDARTGPISYEQYF
TGTGCCAGCAGTGACGCCCGGACAGGGCCGATCTCCTACGAGCAGTACTTC
>TRBJ1-1|TRBD1|-|TRBV5-1|15
CASSLLAGGRSEAFF
TGCGCCAGCAGCTTGTTAGCAGGGGGCCGCTCTGAAGCTTTCTTT
>TRBJ2-3|TRBD2|-|TRBV5-1|15
CASSWGSGRGDTQYF
TGCGCCAGCAGCTGGGGTAGCGGGAGGGGAGATACGCAGTATTTT
>TRBJ2-3|-|once|TRBV6-5|16
CASSYSSTSSTDTQYF
TGTGCCAGCAGTTACTCGAGTACGTCTAGCACAGATACGCAGTATTTT
>TRBJ2-2|-|-|TRBV14|13
CASSHKNTGELFF
TGTGCCAGCAGCCATAAGAACACCGGGGAGCTGTTTTTT
>TRBJ1-6|TRBD1|-|TRBV7-2|14
CASSPTGTDSPLHF
TGTGCCAGCAGCCCGACAGGGACGGATTCACCCCTCCACTTT
>TRBJ2-1|-|-|TRBV12-3/TRBV12-4|13
CASSSERYNEQFF
TGTGCCAGCAGTTCAGAGCGGTACAATGAGCAGTTCTTC
>TRBJ1-1|-|-|TRBV2|13
CASSVGGAGSTFF
TGTGCCAGCAGTGTAGGGGGAGCGGGGAGTACTTTCTTT
>TRBJ2-7|TRBD1|-|TRBV4-3|18
CASSQDWDRGAIIYEQYF
TGCGCCAGCAGCCAAGATTGGGACAGGGGGGCGATAATCTACGAGCAGTACTTC
>TRBJ2-1|-|once|TRBV12-5|15
CASGTTGSSYNEQFF
TGTGCTAGTGGTACCACAGGGAGCTCCTACAATGAGCAGTTCTTC
>TRBJ2-1|TRBD2|-|TRBV10-1|14
CASWTSGSHNEQFF
TGCGCCAGCTGGACTAGCGGGAGCCACAATGAGCAGTTCTTC
>TRBJ1-2|-|-|TRBV24-1|14
CATSSGLPFGGYTF
TGTGCCACCTCTAGTGGTCTCCCTTTTGGTGGCTACACCTTC
>TRBJ2-1|-|-|TRBV29-1|10
CSVRPGEQFF
TGCAGCGTTCGTCCGGGGGAGCAGTTCTTC
>TRBJ2-3|TRBD2|-|TRBV28|16
CASSLRSGRGTDTQYF
TGTGCCAGCAGTTTGAGGAGCGGGAGGGGCACAGATACGCAGTATTTT
>TRBJ2-7|-|-|TRBV19|11
CASKQGYEQYF
TGTGCCAGTAAGCAGGGCTACGAGCAGTACTTC
>TRBJ1-2|-|-|TRBV13|13
CASSPEEDYGYTF
TGTGCCAGCAGCCCCGAGGAGGACTATGGCTACACCTTC
>TRBJ2-7|-|-|TRBV24-1|15
CATSDFPQGSYEQYF
TGTGCCACCAGTGATTTTCCCCAGGGCTCCTACGAGCAGTACTTC
>TRBJ1-1|TRBD1|-|TRBV29-1|13
CSVESGQGSEAFF
TGCAGCGTTGAATCGGGACAGGGTAGTGAAGCTTTCTTT